The 26 T cell receptor beta chains below were found in one sample sequenced in a study of cytomegalovirus exposure and HLA in healthy donors. The PCR made use of 60 Vbeta and 13 Jbeta primers. Using immunoSEQ multiplex PCR, the repertoire was profiled, and TCRdb retains in-frame clones only, with some absent. Recorded for this sample: some 96,000 clones. The sample taken for sequencing was PBMCs. The receptors shown here come from a woman younger than 45 in good health and CMV-seronegative.

The V and J genes are TRBV7-3 and TRBJ2-3; 10 bases map to TRBD2. Trimming removed 2 bases from V and 1 base from J; junction bases left unmatched: 3. CDR1 and CDR2 from the germline V gene are SGHTA and FQGTGA. The CDR3 runs 16 residues. The CDR3 nucleotides are TGTGCCAGCAGCTTAGGCAGCGGGGGGGGCACAGATACGCAGTATTTT. This gives the protein CASSLGSGGGTDTQYF.

V usage is TRBV4-1 and J usage is TRBJ1-1; TRBD1 matches at 7 bases. Germline V gene data show CDR1 as MGHRA and CDR2 as YSYEKL. Germline trimming cut 6 bases from V and 1 base from J; bases unmatched to any gene: 20. The CDR3 spans 19 residues. This CDR3 is CASRGDSGGDGRGNTEAFF. The CDR3 DNA sequence: TGCGCCAGCAGGGGGGATTCAGGGGGAGACGGGAGGGGGAACACTGAAGCTTTCTTT.

The chain has TRBV20-1 and TRBJ2-7; D call uncertain. From germline, CDR1 is DFQATT and CDR2 SNEGSKA (reference sequence). This CDR3 has 11 residues. V was cut by 0 bases and J by 3 bases, with 3 bases left in between. CDR3 loop: CSARDGYEQYF. In DNA, the CDR3 is TGCAGTGCTAGAGACGGCTACGAGCAGTACTTC.

The chain links TRBV6-4 to TRBJ1-4; TRBD1 aligns across 7 bases. The germline gives CDR1 MRHNA, CDR2 SNTAGT. Trimming cost V 3 bases and J 3 bases; bases outside gene matches: 4. The CDR3 contains 15 residues. DNA for the CDR3: TGTGCCAGCAGTGAAGGACAGGCCCCTAATGAAAAACTGTTTTTT. Its translation: CASSEGQAPNEKLFF.

CDR3 nucleotides: TGCGCCAGCCAGAGGGGGGGGGCCAGGGAGACCCAGTACTTC. Translation gives CASQRGGARETQYF. The chain carries TRBV5-1 and TRBJ2-5; perhaps TRBD2 as D (7 bases). Per germline, CDR1 SGHRS and CDR2 YFSETQ. This CDR3 is built from 14 residues. V was clipped by 7 bases and J by 5 bases, with 18 bases between them.

The V gene is TRBV14, the J gene TRBJ2-5; perhaps TRBD1 as D (5 bases). CDR1 is SGHDN, CDR2 FVKESK, per germline. The CDR3 is 15 amino acids. V was clipped by 4 bases and J by 2 bases, with 14 bases between them. CDR3 in DNA: TGTGCCAGCAGCCCGACTCAGGGATCTCAAGAGACCCAGTACTTC. Amino acids: CASSPTQGSQETQYF.

V and J are TRBV6-6 and TRBJ1-6; D unresolved. The germline CDR1 and CDR2 sequences are MNHNY and SVGAGI (reference sequence). The CDR3 consists of 15 residues. V dropped 5 bases and J dropped 8 bases, with 16 bases sitting between them. In DNA form, the CDR3 reads TGTGCCAGCAGTATCCCCTCGAGGGAAGATTCACCCCTCCACTTT. Its translation is CASSIPSREDSPLHF.

In DNA, the CDR3 is TGTGCCGGTCGAGTCAGGTACAACAATGAGCAGTTCTTC. The encoded protein is CAGRVRYNNEQFF. This chain uses TRBV7-9 with TRBJ2-1; no reliable D call. The germline V gene encodes CDR1 SEHNR and CDR2 FQNEAQ (reference sequence). The V gene lost 11 bases and the J gene lost 5 bases, with 16 bases spanning the gap. The CDR3 length is 13 residues.

The chain has TRBV28 and TRBJ1-1; D remains ambiguous. The length of the CDR3 is 13 residues. The V gene lost 6 bases and the J gene lost 8 bases, with 16 bases spanning the gap. CDR1 and CDR2 from the germline V gene are MDHEN and SYDVKM. The CDR3 DNA reads as TGTGCCAGCAGAGTTTCGAACAGTATCGAAGCTTTCTTT. Translating it yields CASRVSNSIEAFF.

This sequence joins TRBV2 and TRBJ2-7; no definite D call. V was cut by 6 bases and J by 5 bases, with 17 bases left in between. Germline CDR1 is SNHLY and CDR2 is FYNNEI. The CDR3 is 14 residues long. This chain's CDR3 is CASRADMVGDEQYF. The CDR3 DNA follows: TGTGCCAGCAGAGCCGACATGGTGGGCGACGAGCAGTACTTC.

This chain connects TRBV19 to TRBJ1-2; 11 bases fit TRBD1. This CDR3 contains 15 residues. CDR1 and CDR2 from the germline V gene are LNHDA and SQIVND (reference sequence). V shed 3 bases, J shed 6 bases, and the junction held 6 bases outside the gene matches. The CDR3 region is CASSMHGDRGDGYTF. CDR3 coding DNA: TGTGCCAGTAGTATGCATGGGGACAGGGGGGATGGCTACACCTTC.

J is TRBJ2-3 and V is TRBV5-1, with D possibly matching TRBD2 (5 bases). The CDR3 loop spans 14 amino acids. Germline V gives CDR1 SGHRS, CDR2 YFSETQ. Trimming left V 7 bases short and J 2 bases short, with 14 bases between. CDR3 bases: TGCGCCAGCTCGGCCCGGACTCACACAGATACGCAGTATTTT. The encoded protein is CASSARTHTDTQYF.

The CDR3 nucleotides are TGTGCCAGTAGTGTAACAGGGGCCGTGATGAACACTGAAGCTTTCTTT. Amino acids: CASSVTGAVMNTEAFF. The gene calls are TRBV19 and TRBJ1-1; 7 bases are shared with TRBD1. V lost 5 bases, J lost 0 bases, and 9 bases stayed unmatched. This CDR3 comprises 16 residues. From germline, CDR1 is LNHDA and CDR2 SQIVND (reference sequence).

The chain combines TRBV7-9 with TRBJ2-1, with TRBD2 as a possible D gene (5 bases). The germline CDR1 and CDR2 sequences are SEHNR and FQNEAQ (reference sequence). CDR3 length: 12 residues. V was clipped by 0 bases and J by 9 bases, with 6 bases between them. CDR3 sequence (DNA): TGTGCCAGCAGCTTAGCGGGAGCTGAGCAGTTCTTC. As protein: CASSLAGAEQFF.

The J gene is TRBJ1-5, the V gene TRBV6-6, with 11 bases aligning to TRBD1. This CDR3 contains 14 residues. CDR1 is MNHNY and CDR2 is SVGAGI in the germline V gene (reference sequence). The V and J ends lost 6 bases and 6 bases, in that order; junction bases with no gene match: 4. As DNA, the CDR3 is TGTGCCAGCAGCGGACAGGGGGCGAGTCAGCCCCAGCATTTT. Translated, it gives CASSGQGASQPQHF.

This chain links TRBV29-1 with TRBJ2-1; tentatively, D is TRBD2 (5 bases). The germline gives CDR1 SQVTM, CDR2 ANQGSEA. The V end was cut by 0 bases, the J end by 7 bases, with 7 bases between. The CDR3 runs 12 residues. This CDR3 is CSVEDRGNEQFF. CDR3 nucleotide sequence: TGCAGCGTTGAAGACCGCGGGAATGAGCAGTTCTTC.

The chain joins TRBV18 to TRBJ2-3; D is uncertain. The CDR3 length is 14 residues. CDR1 KGHSH and CDR2 LQKENI come from the germline V gene. Deletions cut 1 base from V and 3 bases from J, with 8 bases between. CDR3 in DNA: TGTGCCAGCTCACCACAGGAGATGACAGATACGCAGTATTTT. It specifies CASSPQEMTDTQYF.

CDR3: CASSVASSGSHEQFF. The CDR3 DNA reads as TGTGCCAGCAGCGTAGCGTCTAGCGGGAGCCATGAGCAGTTCTTC. The chain links TRBV9 to TRBJ2-1; 10 nucleotides align to TRBD2. The germline V gene encodes CDR1 SGDLS and CDR2 YYNGEE. There are 15 residues in the CDR3. The V segment lost 0 bases and the J segment 8 bases; nucleotides outside the gene matches: 5.

The gene calls are TRBV5-1 and TRBJ2-1; TRBD2 aligns across 13 bases. After removal of 0 bases from V and 4 bases from J, the junction contained 1 base not matched to a gene. CDR1 and CDR2 (germline): SGHRS, YFSETQ. There are 16 residues in the CDR3. The CDR3 is CASSLGTSGGYNEQFF. The CDR3 DNA follows: TGCGCCAGCAGCTTGGGGACTAGCGGGGGATACAATGAGCAGTTCTTC. Supplemented by reference TRBV5-1 and TRBJ2-1, the full variable domain reads KAGVTQTPRYLIKTRGQQVTLSCSPISGHRSVSWYQQTPGQGLQFLFEYFSETQRNKGNFPGRFSGRQFSNSRSEMNVSTLELGDSALYLCASSLGTSGGYNEQFFGPGTRLTVL.

The gene calls are TRBV11-2 and TRBJ2-3; tentatively, D is TRBD1 (6 bases). The CDR3 consists of 16 residues. The germline CDR1 and CDR2 sequences are SGHAT and FQNNGV. Deletions cut 1 base from V and 0 bases from J, with 11 bases between. This CDR3 is CASSLGGGPSTDTQYF. The CDR3 DNA is TGTGCCAGCAGCTTAGGAGGGGGTCCGAGCACAGATACGCAGTATTTT.

The gene calls are TRBV29-1 and TRBJ1-2, with 9 bases identical to TRBD1. In germline, CDR1 is SQVTM, CDR2 ANQGSEA. The length of the CDR3 is 14 residues. V lost 6 bases to trimming and J lost 2 bases; unmatched junction nucleotides: 7. CDR3 DNA: TGCAGCGTGTTGGGACAGGGCCACAACTATGGCTACACCTTC. The encoded protein is CSVLGQGHNYGYTF.

J is TRBJ1-1 and V is TRBV4-2; no clear D gene. The CDR3 sequence is 16 residues long. CDR1 is LGHNA and CDR2 is YNFKEQ in the germline V gene. Trimming cost V 0 bases and J 1 base, with 12 bases left between them. CDR3 DNA sequence: TGTGCCAGCAGCCAAGAGTCGTCCGGTAGGAACACTGAAGCTTTCTTT. This translates into CASSQESSGRNTEAFF.

This chain links TRBV9 with TRBJ2-4; TRBD2 agrees at 11 bases. This CDR3 has 19 amino acids. The J segment lost 7 bases and the V segment lost 0 bases, leaving 15 bases of the junction unmatched. The germline V gene has CDR1 SGDLS and CDR2 YYNGEE. CDR3 loop: CASSVALGLADPRANIQYF. The DNA for the CDR3 is TGTGCCAGCAGCGTAGCTCTGGGACTAGCGGATCCACGGGCGAACATTCAGTACTTC. The whole variable domain, remainder taken from reference TRBV9 and TRBJ2-4, is DSGVTQTPKHLITATGQRVTLRCSPRSGDLSVYWYQQSLDQGLQFLIQYYNGEERAKGNILERFSAQQFPDLHSELNLSSLELGDSALYFCASSVALGLADPRANIQYFGAGTRLSVL.

CDR3 residues: CSVETDRKETQYF. DNA of the CDR3: TGCAGCGTTGAGACCGACAGGAAAGAGACCCAGTACTTC. This rearrangement joins TRBV29-1 to TRBJ2-5; tentatively, D is TRBD1 (6 bases). The germline V and J ends were trimmed by 3 bases and 3 bases, with 11 bases remaining between them. Germline V gene data show CDR1 as SQVTM and CDR2 as ANQGSEA. This CDR3 is built from 13 residues.

This chain connects TRBV9 to TRBJ2-5; D perhaps matches TRBD1 (6 bases). Trimming took 4 bases from V and 2 from J, leaving 18 bases between them. CDR3 size: 16 residues. Germline CDR1 reads SGDLS; CDR2 reads YYNGEE. The CDR3 here is CASSSGGQKVQETQYF. CDR3 bases: TGTGCCAGCAGCTCAGGCGGACAGAAAGTTCAAGAGACCCAGTACTTC.

Of note for this clone: Other DNA sequences in this specimen translate into the identical CDR3. The chain links TRBV30 to TRBJ1-2, with 8 bases matching TRBD1. The CDR3 contains 16 residues. Germline lookup yields CDR1 GTSNPN and CDR2 SVGIG (reference sequence). The trim removed 2 bases at V and 4 bases at J, leaving 12 bases unmatched. The chain's CDR3 is CAWSSVDRGGFYGYTF. CDR3 nucleotides: TGTGCCTGGAGTTCAGTTGACAGGGGAGGTTTCTATGGCTACACCTTC.